The 8 T cell receptor beta chains reported below all come from one sample, sequenced in a study of cytomegalovirus exposure and HLA in healthy donors. PCR involved 60 Vbeta and 13 Jbeta primers. This table comes from immunoSEQ multiplex PCR, and its TCRdb copy is limited to in-frame clones, with some not included. This table has over 100,000 clones, about 75% appearing once. Sequencing was done on a sample of PBMCs. The receptor set was obtained from a man in his sixties in good health and CMV-seropositive.

This clone has only a few counts. The chain has TRBV5-1 and TRBJ2-1, with 8 bases aligning to TRBD2. The CDR3 extends over 16 amino acids. The V gene end was trimmed by 0 bases and the J gene end by 2 bases; junction bases not matched to a gene: 4. Germline V gene data show CDR1 as SGHRS and CDR2 as YFSETQ. This CDR3 is CASSLVEAGAYNEQFF. As DNA, the CDR3 is TGCGCCAGCAGCTTGGTGGAAGCGGGGGCCTACAATGAGCAGTTCTTC.

CDR3 nucleotides: TGTGCCAGCAGCTCTCCAGATTACAATGAGCAGTTCTTC. Its translation: CASSSPDYNEQFF. This sequence joins TRBV11-3 and TRBJ2-1; D uncertain. CDR3 length equals 13 residues. V was clipped by 4 bases and J by 4 bases, with 8 bases between them. Germline V CDR1 and CDR2: SGHNT, YENEEA.

This CDR3 reads CASSGGRLGGEEKLFF. CDR3 bases: TGTGCCAGCAGTGGAGGTCGGTTGGGTGGCGAAGAAAAACTGTTTTTT. This chain joins TRBV2 and TRBJ1-4; D gene ambiguous. Germline V CDR1 and CDR2: SNHLY, FYNNEI. V shed 4 bases and J shed 8 bases, with 20 bases lying between them. This CDR3 contains 16 residues.

The V call is TRBV7-8, the J call TRBJ1-1, with D possibly matching TRBD1 (5 bases). The CDR3 covers 14 residues. Germline CDR1 and CDR2: SGHVS and FQNEAQ. V was clipped by 3 bases and J by 2 bases, with 10 bases between them. CDR3 nucleotides: TGTGCCAGCAGCTTTAGGGGAGGCAACACTGAAGCTTTCTTT. Translation: CASSFRGGNTEAFF.

This sequence joins TRBV18 and TRBJ2-2; D call uncertain. The CDR3 runs to 13 residues. V shed 4 bases and J shed 1 base, with 4 bases lying between them. The germline gives CDR1 KGHSH, CDR2 LQKENI. The CDR3 DNA reads as TGTGCCAGCTCACGCGTGAACACCGGGGAGCTGTTTTTT. Amino acid sequence: CASSRVNTGELFF. The entire variable domain, with the rest obtained from reference TRBV18 and TRBJ2-2, is as follows: NAGVMQNPRHLVRRRGQEARLRCSPMKGHSHVYWYRQLPEEGLKFMVYLQKENIIDESGMPKERFSAEFPKEGPSILRIQQVVRGDSAAYFCASSRVNTGELFFGEGSRLTVL.

V is TRBV19 and J is TRBJ1-2; 8 bases agree with TRBD1. The CDR3 covers 14 residues. Trimming cost V 5 bases and J 8 bases; bases outside gene matches: 10. CDR1 LNHDA and CDR2 SQIVND come from the germline V gene (reference sequence). The CDR3 sequence: CASSGPGQARGYTF. In DNA form, the CDR3 reads TGTGCCAGTAGTGGGCCGGGACAGGCTCGAGGCTACACCTTC.

This clone was found a few times. The rearrangement joins TRBV4-2 to TRBJ1-2, with 8 bases lining up with TRBD1. Unmatched junction bases numbered 14, after V lost 6 bases and J lost 8 bases. The CDR3 sequence is 15 residues long. Germline lookup yields CDR1 LGHNA and CDR2 YNFKEQ. As DNA, the CDR3 is TGTGCCAGCAGGCCGTCGGACAGGGAGGTTGAGGGCTACACCTTC. It encodes CASRPSDREVEGYTF.

The chain recombines TRBV6-5 with TRBJ1-4; D uncertain. Germline V CDR1 and CDR2: MNHEY, SVGAGI. This CDR3 has 13 residues. V was shortened by 0 bases and J by 10 bases, with 9 bases between the two germline ends. The CDR3 reads CASSYSKGGKLFF. CDR3 bases: TGTGCCAGCAGTTACTCGAAGGGAGGAAAACTGTTTTTT.